These 7 T cell receptor beta chains came from one sample sequenced in a study of blood T cells in healthy people across ages. A sample-barcoded 5' primer and a J-beta primer mix were used in a second PCR of about 7 to 11 cycles. TCRdb recomputed calls from the 5' RACE reads with MiXCR, one row per CDR3 protein. The table has about 1 million distinct CDR3 sequences, around 27% seen once. These data were likewise used in another study, on T cells of mothers and their children.

The sequencing input was blood. Source of these receptors: a girl aged 2 to 9 in good health.

The rearrangement uses TRBV12-3 or TRBV12-4 and TRBJ2-5, with TRBD2 matching 14 bases. With V trimmed by 3 bases and J by 5 bases, 5 bases remained unmatched. This CDR3 has 16 amino acids. CDR3 loop: CASSLRLAGGWETQYF. The CDR3 nucleotides read TGTGCCAGCAGTTTGAGACTAGCGGGAGGGTGGGAGACCCAGTACTTC.

The chain has TRBV29-1 and TRBJ2-2; unclear D gene. Germline CDR1 is SQVTM and CDR2 is ANQGSEA. Trimming left V 1 base short and J 7 bases short, with 10 bases between. The CDR3 sequence is 13 residues long. The CDR3 loop reads CSVEARASGELFF. Written as DNA, the CDR3 is TGCAGCGTTGAAGCTAGGGCGAGCGGGGAGCTGTTTTTT.

There are many counts of this clonotype. This chain connects TRBV20-1 to TRBJ1-1; no clear D gene. The germline CDR1 and CDR2 sequences are DFQATT and SNEGSKA (reference sequence). CDR3 length: 13 residues. Deletions cut 0 bases from V and 2 bases from J, with 7 bases between. The CDR3 sequence is CSARENRNTEAFF. CDR3 DNA sequence: TGCAGTGCTAGAGAGAACAGAAACACTGAAGCTTTCTTT.

This clonotype was detected once. The genes are TRBV20-1 and TRBJ2-7; 9 nucleotides align to TRBD2. Germline trimming cut 3 bases from V and 2 bases from J; bases unmatched to any gene: 11. Germline assignment: CDR1 DFQATT and CDR2 SNEGSKA (reference sequence). The CDR3 covers 16 residues. CDR3 amino acids: CSARAIAGVFPYEQYF. Written as DNA, the CDR3 is TGCAGTGCTAGGGCCATAGCGGGAGTGTTTCCCTACGAGCAGTACTTC.

The chain carries TRBV9 and TRBJ1-4, with D unclear. This CDR3 has 15 residues. Germline V gene lookup returns CDR1 SGDLS and CDR2 YYNGEE. Trimming took 2 bases from V and 7 from J, leaving 15 bases between them. DNA of the CDR3: TGTGCCAGCAGCGTCGGAGACGGTCCGGGTGAAAAACTGTTTTTT. It specifies CASSVGDGPGEKLFF.

This sequence joins TRBV28 and TRBJ2-3; weak D call: TRBD1 (5 bases). Germline CDR1 is MDHEN and CDR2 is SYDVKM. This CDR3 is 15 amino acids long. V was pared by 6 bases and J by 2 bases, with 15 bases between. CDR3: CASRPLMGLTDTQYF. The CDR3 nucleotides read TGTGCCAGCAGACCCCTCATGGGGCTCACAGATACGCAGTATTTT.

This clonotype has just a few counts. The CDR3 DNA sequence: TGCAGTGACCACGGGGGGTACTATGGCTACACCTTC. Translated, it gives CSDHGGYYGYTF. V gene TRBV20-1 combines with J gene TRBJ1-2; TRBD1 is a possible D gene (5 bases). Trimming took 7 bases from V and 3 from J, leaving 12 bases between them. CDR3 length: 12 residues. Per germline, CDR1 DFQATT and CDR2 SNEGSKA (reference sequence).